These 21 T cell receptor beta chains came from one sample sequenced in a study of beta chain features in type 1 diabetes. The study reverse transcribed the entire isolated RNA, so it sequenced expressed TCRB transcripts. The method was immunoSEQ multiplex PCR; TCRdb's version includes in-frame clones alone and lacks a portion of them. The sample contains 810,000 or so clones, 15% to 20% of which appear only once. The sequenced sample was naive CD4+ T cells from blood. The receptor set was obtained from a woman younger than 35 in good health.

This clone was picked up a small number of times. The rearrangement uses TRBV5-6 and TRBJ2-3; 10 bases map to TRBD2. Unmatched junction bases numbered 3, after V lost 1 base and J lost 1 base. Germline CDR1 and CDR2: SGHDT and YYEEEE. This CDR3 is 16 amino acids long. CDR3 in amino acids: CASSLTSGAGTDTQYF. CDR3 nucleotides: TGTGCCAGCAGCTTGACTAGCGGGGCCGGCACAGATACGCAGTATTTT.

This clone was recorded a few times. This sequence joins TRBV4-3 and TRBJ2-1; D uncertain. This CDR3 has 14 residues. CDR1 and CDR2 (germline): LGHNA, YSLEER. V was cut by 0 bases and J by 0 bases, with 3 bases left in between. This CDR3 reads CASSQEASYNEQFF. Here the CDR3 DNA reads TGCGCCAGCAGCCAAGAGGCCTCCTACAATGAGCAGTTCTTC.

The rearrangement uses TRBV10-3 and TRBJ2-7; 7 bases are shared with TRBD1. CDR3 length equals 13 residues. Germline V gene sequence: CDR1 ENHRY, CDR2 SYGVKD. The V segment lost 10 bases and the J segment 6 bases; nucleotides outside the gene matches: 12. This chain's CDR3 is CATTGATPVEQYF. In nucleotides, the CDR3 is TGTGCCACCACAGGGGCCACTCCCGTCGAGCAGTACTTC.

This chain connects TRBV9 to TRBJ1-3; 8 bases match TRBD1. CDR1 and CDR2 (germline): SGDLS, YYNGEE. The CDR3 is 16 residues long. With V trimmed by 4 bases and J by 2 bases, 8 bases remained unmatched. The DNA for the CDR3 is TGTGCCAGCAGCACAGATCTGACAGGGGCTGGAAACACCATATATTTT. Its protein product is CASSTDLTGAGNTIYF.

CDR3 residues: CASSLGGFGNTIYF. Written as DNA, the CDR3 is TGTGCCAGCAGTTTGGGGGGCTTTGGAAACACCATATATTTT. V gene TRBV27 combines with J gene TRBJ1-3, with a possible D match to TRBD1 (6 bases). The CDR3 length is 14 residues. Trimming shortened V by 3 bases and J by 3 bases, and 9 bases separated the two germline ends. The germline gives CDR1 MNHEY, CDR2 SMNVEV (reference sequence).

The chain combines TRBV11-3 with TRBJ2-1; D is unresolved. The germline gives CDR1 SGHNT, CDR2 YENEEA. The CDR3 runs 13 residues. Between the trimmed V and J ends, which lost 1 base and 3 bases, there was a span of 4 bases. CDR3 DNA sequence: TGTGCCAGCAGCTTAGCATACTACAATGAGCAGTTCTTC. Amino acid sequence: CASSLAYYNEQFF. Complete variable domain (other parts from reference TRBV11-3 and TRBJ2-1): EAGVVQSPRYKIIEKKQPVAFWCNPISGHNTLYWYLQNLGQGPELLIRYENEEAVDDSQLPKDRFSAERLKGVDSTLKIQPAELGDSAVYLCASSLAYYNEQFFGPGTRLTVL.

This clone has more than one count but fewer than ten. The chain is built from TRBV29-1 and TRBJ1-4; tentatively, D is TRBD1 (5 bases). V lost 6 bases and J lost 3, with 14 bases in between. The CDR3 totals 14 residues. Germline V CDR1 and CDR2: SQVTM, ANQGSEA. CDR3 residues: CSVGSTAANEKLFF. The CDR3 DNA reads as TGCAGCGTGGGGTCGACAGCAGCTAATGAAAAACTGTTTTTT.

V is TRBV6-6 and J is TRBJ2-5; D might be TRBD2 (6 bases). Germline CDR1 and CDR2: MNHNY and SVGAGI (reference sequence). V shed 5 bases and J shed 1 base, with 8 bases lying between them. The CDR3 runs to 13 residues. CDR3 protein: CASSRRGQETQYF. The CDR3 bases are TGTGCCAGCAGTCGGCGGGGCCAAGAGACCCAGTACTTC.

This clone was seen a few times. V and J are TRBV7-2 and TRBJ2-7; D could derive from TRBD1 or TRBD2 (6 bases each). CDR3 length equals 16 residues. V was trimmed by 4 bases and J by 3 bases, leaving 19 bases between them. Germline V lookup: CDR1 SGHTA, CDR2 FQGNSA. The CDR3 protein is CASSSVGGPVYYEQYF. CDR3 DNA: TGTGCCAGCAGCTCCGTGGGGGGCCCAGTCTACTACGAGCAGTACTTC.

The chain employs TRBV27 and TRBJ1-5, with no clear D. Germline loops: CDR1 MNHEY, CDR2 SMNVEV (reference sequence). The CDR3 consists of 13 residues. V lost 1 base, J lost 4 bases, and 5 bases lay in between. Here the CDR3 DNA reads TGTGCCAGCAGTTTATTAGGAAATCAGCCCCAGCATTTT. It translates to CASSLLGNQPQHF.

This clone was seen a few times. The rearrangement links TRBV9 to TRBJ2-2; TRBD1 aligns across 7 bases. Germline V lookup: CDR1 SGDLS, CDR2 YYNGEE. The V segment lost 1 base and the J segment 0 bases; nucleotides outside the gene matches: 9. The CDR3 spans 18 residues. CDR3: CASSVMGTTGTNTGELFF. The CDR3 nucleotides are TGTGCCAGCAGCGTAATGGGCACGACAGGGACGAACACCGGGGAGCTGTTTTTT. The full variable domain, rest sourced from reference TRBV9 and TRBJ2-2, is DSGVTQTPKHLITATGQRVTLRCSPRSGDLSVYWYQQSLDQGLQFLIQYYNGEERAKGNILERFSAQQFPDLHSELNLSSLELGDSALYFCASSVMGTTGTNTGELFFGEGSRLTVL.

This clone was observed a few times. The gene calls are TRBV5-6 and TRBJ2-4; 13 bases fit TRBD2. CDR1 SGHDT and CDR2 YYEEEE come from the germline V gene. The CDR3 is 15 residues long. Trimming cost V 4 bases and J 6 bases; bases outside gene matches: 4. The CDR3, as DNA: TGTGCCAGCAGCCCCGGACTAGCGGGGGTAAACATTCAGTACTTC. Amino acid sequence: CASSPGLAGVNIQYF.

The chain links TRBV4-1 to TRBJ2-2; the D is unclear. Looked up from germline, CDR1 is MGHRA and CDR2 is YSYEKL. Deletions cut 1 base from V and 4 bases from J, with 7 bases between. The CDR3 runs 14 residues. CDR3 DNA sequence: TGCGCCAGCAGCCAAGTAGGGTCCACCGGGGAGCTGTTTTTT. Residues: CASSQVGSTGELFF.

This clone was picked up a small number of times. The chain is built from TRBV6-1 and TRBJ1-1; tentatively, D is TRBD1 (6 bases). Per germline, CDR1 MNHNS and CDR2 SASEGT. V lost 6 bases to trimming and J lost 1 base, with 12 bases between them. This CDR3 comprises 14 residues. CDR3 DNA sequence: TGTGCCAGCAGATTCGGGGGCCCGAACACTGAAGCTTTCTTT. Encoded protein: CASRFGGPNTEAFF.

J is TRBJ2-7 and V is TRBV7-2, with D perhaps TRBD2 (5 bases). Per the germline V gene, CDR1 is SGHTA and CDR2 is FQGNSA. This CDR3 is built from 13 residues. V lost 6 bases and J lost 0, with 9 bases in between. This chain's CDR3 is CASREGSSYEQYF. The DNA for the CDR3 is TGTGCCAGCAGGGAAGGGAGCTCCTACGAGCAGTACTTC.

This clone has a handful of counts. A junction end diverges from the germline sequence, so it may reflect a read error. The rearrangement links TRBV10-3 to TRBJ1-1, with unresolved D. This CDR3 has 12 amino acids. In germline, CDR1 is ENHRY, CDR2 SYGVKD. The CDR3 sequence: CAISGAGTEPYF. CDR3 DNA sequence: TGTGCCATCAGTGGGGCAGGAACCGAACCTTACTTT.

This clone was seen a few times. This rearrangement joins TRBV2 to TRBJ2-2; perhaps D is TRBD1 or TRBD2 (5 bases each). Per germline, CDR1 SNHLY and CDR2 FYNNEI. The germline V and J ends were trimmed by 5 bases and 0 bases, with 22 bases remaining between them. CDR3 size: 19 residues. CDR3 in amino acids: CASSNIGERRFANTGELFF. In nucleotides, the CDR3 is TGTGCCAGCAGTAATATAGGGGAGAGGCGGTTCGCGAACACCGGGGAGCTGTTTTTT.

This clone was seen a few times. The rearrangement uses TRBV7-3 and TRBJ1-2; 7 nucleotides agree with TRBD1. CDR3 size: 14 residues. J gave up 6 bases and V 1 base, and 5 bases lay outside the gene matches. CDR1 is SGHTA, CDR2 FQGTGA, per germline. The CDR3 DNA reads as TGTGCCAGCAGCTTAAACAGCCAGGGGGATGGCTACACCTTC. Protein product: CASSLNSQGDGYTF.

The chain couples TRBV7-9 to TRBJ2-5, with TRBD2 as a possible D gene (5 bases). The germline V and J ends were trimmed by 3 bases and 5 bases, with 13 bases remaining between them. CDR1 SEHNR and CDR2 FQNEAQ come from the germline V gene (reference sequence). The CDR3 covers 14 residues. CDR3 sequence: CASSLVARGETQYF. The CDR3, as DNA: TGTGCCAGCAGCTTGGTAGCACGAGGGGAGACCCAGTACTTC.

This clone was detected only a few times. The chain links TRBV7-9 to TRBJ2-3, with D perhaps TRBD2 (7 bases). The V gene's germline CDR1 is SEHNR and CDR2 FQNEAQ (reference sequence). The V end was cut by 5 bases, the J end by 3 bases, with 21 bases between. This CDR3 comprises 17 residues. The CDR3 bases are TGTGCCAGCAGCCTGGAGGGGGGCGGGAGCCCGACAGATACGCAGTATTTT. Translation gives CASSLEGGGSPTDTQYF. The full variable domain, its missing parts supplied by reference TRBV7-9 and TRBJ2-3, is DTGVSQNPRHKITKRGQNVTFRCDPISEHNRLYWYRQTLGQGPEFLTYFQNEAQLEKSRLLSDRFSAERPKGSFSTLEIQRTEQGDSAMYLCASSLEGGGSPTDTQYFGPGTRLTVL.

Here the CDR3 DNA reads TGTGCCAGCAGCCAAACAGGGGGCCAAGAGACCCAGTACTTC. Translation: CASSQTGGQETQYF. The V gene is TRBV11-1, the J gene TRBJ2-5, with 8 bases identical to TRBD1. The CDR3 is made up of 14 amino acids. Germline trimming cut 5 bases from V and 1 base from J; bases unmatched to any gene: 3. Per the germline V gene, CDR1 is SGHAT and CDR2 is FQDESV (reference sequence).